The rows below give T cell receptor beta chains drawn from one sample of a study of blood T cell repertoires in COVID-19. Using immunoSEQ multiplex PCR, the repertoire was profiled, and TCRdb retains in-frame clones only, with some absent. The table lists approximately 320,000 clones, roughly 87% of them singletons. Sequencing was performed on PBMCs or T cells enriched from blood (not recorded which). These receptors were collected from a woman between 18 and 29 years old who had recovered from COVID-19. Each CDR3 is given with its conserved first and last residue. A D gene is named only where the DNA matches it firmly. Rows may omit the clone size; those that give it use once, few, many or a size class.

v_call	d_call	j_call	clone_size	cdr3_aa	cdr3_nt
TRBV7-2	.	TRBJ2-7	.	CASSPQGSHEQYF	TGTGCCAGCAGTCCCCAGGGATCCCACGAGCAGTACTTC
TRBV11-2	TRBD1	TRBJ2-1	.	CASSPGTGIYNEQFF	TGTGCCAGCAGCCCCGGGACAGGGATCTACAATGAGCAGTTCTTC
TRBV5-1	TRBD2	TRBJ2-7	.	CASSAQGTSGVAYEQYF	TGCGCCAGCAGCGCCCAGGGTACCAGCGGGGTTGCCTACGAGCAGTACTTC
TRBV5-1	TRBD2	TRBJ2-3	.	CASSRVLAGSSTDTQYF	TGCGCCAGCAGTCGCGTACTAGCGGGTTCTAGCACAGATACGCAGTATTTT
TRBV12-3/TRBV12-4	TRBD2	TRBJ2-7	.	CASSLQREGEQYF	TGTGCCAGCAGTTTACAGCGGGAAGGCGAGCAGTACTTC
TRBV6-6	.	TRBJ1-2	.	CASSYSPGPLGYGYTF	TGTGCCAGCAGTTACTCCCCGGGTCCCCTCGGGTATGGCTACACCTTC
TRBV6-5	.	TRBJ2-7	few	CASTRQVLYEQYF	TGTGCCAGCACTCGCCAGGTCCTGTACGAGCAGTACTTC
TRBV5-4	TRBD1	TRBJ2-7	.	CASSRNRGGEQYF	TGTGCCAGCAGCCGGAACAGGGGTGGGGAGCAGTACTTC
TRBV30	.	TRBJ2-7	.	CAWSYSYEQYF	TGTGCCTGGAGTTACTCCTACGAGCAGTACTTC
TRBV30	TRBD1	TRBJ1-5	.	CAWSRGTGLVLSNQPQHF	TGTGCCTGGAGTCGGGGGACAGGGTTAGTATTAAGCAATCAGCCCCAGCATTTT
TRBV6-5	.	TRBJ2-7	.	CATQAGEYEQYF	TGTGCCACCCAGGCAGGGGAGTACGAGCAGTACTTC
TRBV20-1	TRBD2	TRBJ2-3	once	CSASSWLAGSTDTQYF	TGCAGTGCTAGTAGCTGGTTAGCGGGCAGCACAGATACGCAGTATTTT
TRBV19	.	TRBJ1-5	.	CASSITGRSNQPQHF	TGTGCCAGTAGTATCACAGGGCGTAGCAATCAGCCCCAGCATTTT
TRBV7-9	TRBD1	TRBJ1-2	.	CASSAGQGNGYTF	TGTGCCAGCAGCGCCGGACAGGGCAATGGCTACACCTTC
TRBV30	.	TRBJ1-2	.	CAWSVSGSYGYTF	TGTGCCTGGAGTGTTTCAGGGTCTTATGGCTACACCTTC
TRBV28	.	TRBJ1-5	.	CASRSWGGDPNQPQHF	TGTGCCAGCAGGTCATGGGGGGGGGACCCCAATCAGCCCCAGCATTTT
TRBV6-4	.	TRBJ1-2	.	CASSGGYGYTF	TGTGCCAGCAGCGGCGGGTATGGCTACACCTTC
TRBV9	.	TRBJ2-5	.	CASSPRGDYQETQYF	TGTGCCAGCAGCCCCCGCGGGGATTACCAAGAGACCCAGTACTTC
TRBV2	.	TRBJ1-2	few	CASRGSTAEIF	TGTGCCAGCAGAGGATCGACAGCAGAGATATTC
TRBV7-7	TRBD2	TRBJ2-1	.	CASSPRTSGYNEQFF	TGTGCCAGCAGCCCCCGGACTAGCGGCTACAATGAGCAGTTCTTC
TRBV7-2	TRBD1	TRBJ1-2	few	CASSLALDRGGEGYTF	TGTGCCAGCAGCTTAGCCTTAGACAGGGGGGGAGAGGGCTACACCTTC
TRBV20-1	.	TRBJ1-2	once	CSARDLAGYTF	TGCAGTGCTAGAGACCTGGCTGGCTACACCTTC
TRBV27	.	TRBJ2-1	.	CASRSTIRADNEQFF	TGTGCCAGCAGATCGACTATACGGGCCGACAATGAGCAGTTCTTC
TRBV5-1	TRBD1	TRBJ1-2	.	CASSTGDGYTF	TGCGCCAGCAGTACAGGGGATGGCTACACCTTC
TRBV9	.	TRBJ2-5	.	CASSGDWRGSRQETQYF	TGTGCCAGCAGCGGCGACTGGCGGGGATCCCGCCAAGAGACCCAGTACTTC
TRBV28	TRBD1	TRBJ1-2	.	CASSLREGSTGGLNYGYTF	TGTGCCAGCAGTTTGAGGGAAGGAAGTACAGGGGGCCTTAACTATGGCTACACCTTC
TRBV6-2/TRBV6-3	.	TRBJ1-1	many	CASSYEGGNTEAFF	TGTGCCAGCAGTTACGAGGGTGGGAACACTGAAGCTTTCTTT
TRBV7-6	.	TRBJ1-2	.	CASSLVGGGYTF	TGTGCCAGCAGCTTAGTGGGGGGAGGCTACACCTTC
TRBV2	.	TRBJ1-5	.	CASGLGAFTNQPQHF	TGTGCCAGCGGTCTGGGGGCCTTTACCAATCAGCCCCAGCATTTT
TRBV2	.	TRBJ2-1	.	CASGVRLVNEQFF	TGTGCCAGCGGTGTCAGGTTGGTCAATGAGCAGTTCTTC
TRBV7-9	.	TRBJ1-1	many	CASSFGGAEAFF	TGTGCCAGCAGCTTTGGGGGCGCTGAAGCTTTCTTT
TRBV7-6	TRBD2	TRBJ2-1	.	CASSLGLAGVNEQFF	TGTGCCAGCAGCTTAGGCCTAGCGGGAGTAAATGAGCAGTTCTTC
TRBV4-2	.	TRBJ1-1	.	CASSQDTSEAFF	TGTGCCAGCAGCCAAGATACATCTGAAGCTTTCTTT
TRBV6-5	TRBD1	TRBJ1-3	.	CASSRGQGGNTIYF	TGTGCCAGCAGTCGCGGACAGGGCGGAAACACCATATATTTT
TRBV19	.	TRBJ2-5	.	CASGTLRETQYF	TGTGCCAGTGGAACTCTGAGGGAGACCCAGTACTTC
TRBV7-9	.	TRBJ2-7	.	CASSLVQEQYF	TGTGCCAGCAGCTTAGTTCAGGAGCAGTACTTC
TRBV28	.	TRBJ1-1	once	CASSAAANTEAFF	TGTGCCAGCAGTGCGGCAGCGAACACTGAAGCTTTCTTT
TRBV7-9	.	TRBJ1-1	.	CASSLQLTGNTEAFF	TGTGCCAGCAGTCTACAATTGACGGGGAACACTGAAGCTTTCTTT
TRBV6-5	TRBD2	TRBJ2-7	.	CASSLAGTYEQYF	TGTGCCAGCTCACTAGCGGGAACCTACGAGCAGTACTTC
TRBV5-1	.	TRBJ2-3	once	CASSPPAEGTDTQYF	TGCGCCAGCAGCCCTCCCGCGGAAGGAACAGATACGCAGTATTTT
TRBV19	.	TRBJ2-1	.	CASSIGPGTRQEQFF	TGTGCCAGTAGTATAGGACCGGGGACAAGACAGGAGCAGTTCTTC
TRBV12-3/TRBV12-4	.	TRBJ2-7	.	CASSLTGAYEQYF	TGTGCCAGCAGTTTAACGGGGGCCTACGAGCAGTACTTC